Included here is one T cell receptor beta chain sequence, with context. CDR3 length equals 17 residues. From germline, CDR1 is SGHNT and CDR2 YYREEE (reference sequence). J was trimmed by 3 bases and V by 0 bases; bases with no gene match: 6. This record belongs to a study of cytomegalovirus exposure and HLA in healthy donors. 13 Jbeta primers and 60 Vbeta primers were used for the PCR. Repertoires were generated with immunoSEQ multiplex PCR, while TCRdb's copy carries only in-frame clones and drops some. The sample carries 120,000 or so clones, around three fifths recorded once. The clonotype was recovered from a woman in her forties in good health and CMV-seropositive. Sequences were obtained from PBMCs. V and J are TRBV5-4 and TRBJ2-1; 10 positions match TRBD1. CDR3 amino acids: CASSLGARTGGYNEQFF. CDR3 DNA: TGTGCCAGCAGCTTGGGGGCTCGGACAGGGGGCTACAATGAGCAGTTCTTC.